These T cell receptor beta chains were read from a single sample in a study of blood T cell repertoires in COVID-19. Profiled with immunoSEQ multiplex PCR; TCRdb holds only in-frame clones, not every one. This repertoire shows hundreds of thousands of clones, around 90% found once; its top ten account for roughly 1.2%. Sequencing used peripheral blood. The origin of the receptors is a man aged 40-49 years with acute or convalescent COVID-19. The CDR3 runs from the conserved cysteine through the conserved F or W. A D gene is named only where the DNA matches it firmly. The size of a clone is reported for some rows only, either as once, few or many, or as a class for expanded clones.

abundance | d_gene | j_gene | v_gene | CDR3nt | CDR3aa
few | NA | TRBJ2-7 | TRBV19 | TGTGCCAGTAGTATAGATCAGCCAGGGATGGGCGAGCAGTACTTC | CASSIDQPGMGEQYF
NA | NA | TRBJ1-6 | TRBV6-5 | TGTGCCAGCAGGACCACACAGGATTCACCCCTCCACTTT | CASRTTQDSPLHF
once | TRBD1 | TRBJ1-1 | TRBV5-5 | TGTGCCAGCAGCTTGATGACAGGGATCATGAACACTGAAGCTTTCTTT | CASSLMTGIMNTEAFF
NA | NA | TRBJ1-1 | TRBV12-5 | TGTGCTAGTGGTTCAGACCGGGACATTGAAGCTTTCTTT | CASGSDRDIEAFF
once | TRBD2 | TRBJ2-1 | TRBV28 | TGTGCCAGCAGCTGGGGACTAGAGCAGTTCTTC | CASSWGLEQFF
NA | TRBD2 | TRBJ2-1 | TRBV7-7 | TGTGCTAGCAGCCGGACTAGCGGGAGGGGGAATGAGCAGTTCTTC | CASSRTSGRGNEQFF
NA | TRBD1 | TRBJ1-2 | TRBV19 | TGTGCCAGTAGTCCGGGACAGAACTATGGCTACACCTTC | CASSPGQNYGYTF
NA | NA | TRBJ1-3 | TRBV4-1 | TGCGCCAGCAGCCGAACTCTTTCCTTCGGGGGAGAAAGAAACACCATATATTTT | CASSRTLSFGGERNTIYF
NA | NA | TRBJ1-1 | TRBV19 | TGTGCCAGTAGTACCCGGGGGGTCGGGACTGAAGCTTTCTTT | CASSTRGVGTEAFF
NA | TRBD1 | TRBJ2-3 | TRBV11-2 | TGTGCCAGCAGCTCCCTTCGACAGGGATACGGGAATACGCAGTATTTT | CASSSLRQGYGNTQYF
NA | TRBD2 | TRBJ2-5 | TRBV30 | TGTGCCTGGAAAGCGGGAGGTGCCTTCCAAGAGACCCAGTACTTC | CAWKAGGAFQETQYF
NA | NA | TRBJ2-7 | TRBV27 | TGTGCCAGCAGTCCTCATAACCCACCTACGATTCAGCAGTACTTC | CASSPHNPPTIQQYF
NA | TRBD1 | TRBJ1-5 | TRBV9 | TGTGCCAGCAGGAGTCCCCGGGACAGGGGTACGACTCAGCCCCAGCATTTT | CASRSPRDRGTTQPQHF
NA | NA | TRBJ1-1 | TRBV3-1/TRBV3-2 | TGTGCCAGCAGCCAAGATCCAGGGGACACTGAAGCTTTCTTT | CASSQDPGDTEAFF
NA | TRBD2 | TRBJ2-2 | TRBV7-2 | TGTGCCAGCAGCAGAGCGCCCAGCGGGGGGGCTGAGGGGGAGCTGTTTTTT | CASSRAPSGGAEGELFF
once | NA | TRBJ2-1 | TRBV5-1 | TGCGCCAGCAGCTTGGGTCCGGGAACCAATGAGCAGTTCTTC | CASSLGPGTNEQFF
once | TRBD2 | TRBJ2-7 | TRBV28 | TGTGCCAGCAGTCCGTGGCGGGCGGGAGTAGGCTACGAGCAGTACTTC | CASSPWRAGVGYEQYF
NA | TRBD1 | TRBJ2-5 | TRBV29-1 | TGCAGCGGCGGACAGGGTCAAGAGACCCAGTACTTC | CSGGQGQETQYF
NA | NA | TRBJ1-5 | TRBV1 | TGCACCAGCAGCCAAACAGGGTCGAGACAGCCCCAGCATTTT | CTSSQTGSRQPQHF
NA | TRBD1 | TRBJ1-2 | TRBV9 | TGTGCCAGCAGCCCTCTCAGACAGGGGGCGGTTGGCTACACCTTC | CASSPLRQGAVGYTF
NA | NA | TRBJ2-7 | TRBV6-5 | TGTGCCAGCGGGCCATACGGGGACTACGAGCAGTACTTC | CASGPYGDYEQYF
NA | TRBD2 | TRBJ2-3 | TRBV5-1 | TGCGCCAGCAGCTTGGGACTAGCAGGCACAGATACGCAGTATTTT | CASSLGLAGTDTQYF
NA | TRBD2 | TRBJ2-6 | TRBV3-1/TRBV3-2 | TGTGCCAGCAGCCAAGGTCTAGCGGGAGCTACTGGGGCCAACGTCCTGACTTTC | CASSQGLAGATGANVLTF
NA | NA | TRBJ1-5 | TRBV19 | TGTGCCAGTATTGTGGACAGAGAGAGCAATCAGCCCCAGCATTTT | CASIVDRESNQPQHF
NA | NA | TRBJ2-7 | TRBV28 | TGTGCCAGTGAGGAGAGGGCCCACGAGCAGTACTTC | CASEERAHEQYF
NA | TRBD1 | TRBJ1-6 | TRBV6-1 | TGTGCCAGCAGTGAACTCGGCAGGGGGTACTCCTATAATTCACCCCTCCACTTT | CASSELGRGYSYNSPLHF
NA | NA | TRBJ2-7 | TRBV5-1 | TGCGCCAGCAGCTGGGAGAGCTTCTACGAGCAGTACTTC | CASSWESFYEQYF
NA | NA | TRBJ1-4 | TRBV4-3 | TGCGCCAGCAGCCAGGGAATAGCGGGAGACAATGAAAAACTGTTTTTT | CASSQGIAGDNEKLFF
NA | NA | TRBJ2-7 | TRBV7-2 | TGTGCCAGCGGTTCCAGGGTTCCCTACGAGCAGTACTTC | CASGSRVPYEQYF
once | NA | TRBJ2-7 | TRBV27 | TGTGCCAGCAGTTTGGGACACTACGAGCAGTACTTC | CASSLGHYEQYF
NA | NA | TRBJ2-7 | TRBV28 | TGTGCCAGCAGTTCCCCGGCGGGTCTCGGCGAGCAGTACTTC | CASSSPAGLGEQYF
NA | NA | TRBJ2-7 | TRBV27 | TGTGCCAGCAGTGAAGGGAGCTGGCTCTACGAGCAGTACTTC | CASSEGSWLYEQYF
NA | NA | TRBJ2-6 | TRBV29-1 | TGCAGCGTTGAAGATAACCTGGCAGGGCTAAGCTCTGGGGCCAACGTCCTGACTTTC | CSVEDNLAGLSSGANVLTF
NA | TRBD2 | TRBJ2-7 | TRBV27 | TGTGCCAGCAGTTTTGCGGGAGTTCGCTACGAGCAGTACTTC | CASSFAGVRYEQYF
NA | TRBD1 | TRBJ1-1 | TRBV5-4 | TGTGCCAGCAGCCGCGGGACAGGGGGCTTGAGGAACACTGAAGCTTTCTTT | CASSRGTGGLRNTEAFF
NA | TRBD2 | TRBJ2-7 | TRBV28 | TGTGCCAGCAGTTTCGGACTAGCGGGAGGAAGCGACGAGCAGTACTTC | CASSFGLAGGSDEQYF
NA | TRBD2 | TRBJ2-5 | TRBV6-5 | TGTGCCAGCAGAGCGGGGGGGTTAGAGACCCAGTACTTC | CASRAGGLETQYF
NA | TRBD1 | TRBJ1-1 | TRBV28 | TGTGCCAGCAGCCCGACAGGGGAGGCTTTCTTT | CASSPTGEAFF
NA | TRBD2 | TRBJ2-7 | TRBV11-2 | TGTGCCAGCAGCCCTCCGGGAGGGGCTTTCTACGAGCAGTACTTC | CASSPPGGAFYEQYF
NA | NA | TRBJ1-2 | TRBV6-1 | TGTGCCAGCAGTGAACGACAGACTGTCTATGGCTACACCTTC | CASSERQTVYGYTF
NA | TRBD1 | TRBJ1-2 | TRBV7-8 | TGTGCCAGCAGCCAGACCGGGACAGGGGTCGATGGCTACACCTTC | CASSQTGTGVDGYTF
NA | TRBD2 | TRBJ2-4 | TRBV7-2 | TGTGCCAGCAGCTTAAGTACTAGCGGGAGAATTCAGTACTTC | CASSLSTSGRIQYF
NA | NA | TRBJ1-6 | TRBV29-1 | TGCAGCGTCCTTAGCTCCTATAATTCACCCCTCCACTTT | CSVLSSYNSPLHF
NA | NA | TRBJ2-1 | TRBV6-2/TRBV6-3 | TGTGCCAGCAGTTACTCGGTCGGGGTCCCGCTGTTCTTC | CASSYSVGVPLFF
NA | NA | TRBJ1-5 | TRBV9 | TGTGCCAGCAGCGTAGGGTCGGGGGATAGCAATCAGCCCCAGCATTTT | CASSVGSGDSNQPQHF
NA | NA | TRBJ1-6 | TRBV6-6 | TGTGCCAGCAGTATCGCGAGGGGGGGTCGGTTACCCCTCCACTTT | CASSIARGGRLPLHF
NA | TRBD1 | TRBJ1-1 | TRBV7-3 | TGTGCCAGCAGCATAGGACAGGGGGGGCTGAACACTGAAGCTTTCTTT | CASSIGQGGLNTEAFF